This record concerns one T cell receptor (beta chain) sequence. Its antigen is as yet unknown. The sample comes from a study of CD8+ T cells in alopecia areata. Study-level results: Scalp and blood retained many expanded lesional clones during tofacitinib.

Indicated treatment: oral pan-JAK inhibitor, 5-10 mg twice daily. The CDR3 contains 13 residues. With 3 bases clipped from V and 6 bases from J, the junction kept 4 bases outside the gene matches. Per the germline V gene, CDR1 is SGDLS and CDR2 is YYNGEE. The authors extracted RNA and reverse transcribed it into cDNA as the sequencing template. Profiling relied on immunoSEQ multiplex PCR, and the TCRdb table lists in-frame clones only, not all of them. The sample records 150,000 or so clones, roughly 54% being singletons. V usage is TRBV9 and J usage is TRBJ1-2, with 8 positions matching TRBD1. The TCR comes from a human donor with alopecia areata. Source: CD8+ T cells sorted from blood, taken at week 4, from a patient treated with tofacitinib. The CDR3 reads CASSAGQDHGYTF. CDR3 in DNA: TGTGCCAGCAGCGCGGGACAGGACCATGGCTACACCTTC.